Included here is one T cell receptor (beta chain) sequence, with context. These data are taken from a study of T cell responses to AZD1222 COVID-19 vaccine. This CDR3 region has 14 residues. Trimming removed 6 bases from V and 4 bases from J; junction bases left unmatched: 8. CDR1 and CDR2 from the germline V gene are MNHEY and SVGAGI. Sequenced by immunoSEQ multiplex PCR; TCRdb stores in-frame clones only, minus some. The sample holds about 120,000 clones; approximately 90% are singletons and the top ten take 4% to 5%. The TCR sequence derives from an adult who received the MenACWY meningococcal vaccine as a control. This chain uses TRBV6-5 with TRBJ1-1; TRBD1 matches at 7 bases. This specimen was peripheral blood, taken 28 days after the second dose of the MenACWY control vaccine. The CDR3 here is CASRAPGGTTEAFF. For the CDR3, the DNA is TGTGCCAGCAGGGCCCCAGGGGGGACCACTGAAGCTTTCTTT.